This T cell receptor (beta chain) emerged from a study of CD8 T cells in Susac syndrome. RNA in amounts of roughly 0.5 to 1 ug was reverse transcribed with random hexamers. TCRdb reanalysed the immunoSEQ multiplex PCR reads using MiXCR and keeps one entry per CDR3 protein. The table lists about 200,000 distinct CDR3 sequences, 92% of them singletons, with roughly 0.13% in the top ten. Germline loops: CDR1 MGHRA, CDR2 YSYEKL. This CDR3 is 14 amino acids long. V shed 6 bases and J shed 0 bases, with 11 bases lying between them. CD8+ and CD4+ T cells circulating in blood were sequenced for TCR beta. The clonotype comes from a human donor with multiple sclerosis. J is TRBJ1-1 and V is TRBV4-1; no clear D gene. Sequencing was performed on CD8+ T cells from PBMCs. The CDR3 sequence is CASSLGKMNTEAFF. The CDR3 region has the DNA TGCGCCAGCAGTCTGGGGAAAATGAACACTGAAGCTTTCTTT.